The rows below give T cell receptor beta chains drawn from one sample of a study of immune cell composition in non-small cell lung cancer. Libraries were prepared by immunoSEQ multiplex PCR; TCRdb keeps only in-frame clonotypes and omits some of them. The sample consists of about 4,500 clones, about 65% of them appearing once. The sequencing sample was made of non-adjacent lung tissue. These receptors originate from a human donor with non-small cell lung cancer. CDR3s include the opening cysteine and the closing phenylalanine or tryptophan. Fields, in order: clone size, CDR3 length, V gene, D gene, J gene, CDR3 DNA, CDR3 protein. A D gene is named only where the DNA matches it firmly. Size is stated for part of the rows, as once, few or many counts, or as a class when the clone is expanded.

abundance: -; len: 15; v_gene: TRBV18; d_gene: TRBD1; j_gene: TRBJ2-7; CDR3nt: TGTGCCAGCTCACCAAGGTCAGGGGGCTTCTACGAGCAGTACTTC; CDR3aa: CASSPRSGGFYEQYF
abundance: -; len: 15; v_gene: TRBV19; d_gene: TRBD1; j_gene: TRBJ2-5; CDR3nt: TGTGCCAGTAGTACCATAACAGGGGGCCGGGAGACCCAGTACTTC; CDR3aa: CASSTITGGRETQYF
abundance: few; len: 14; v_gene: TRBV7-3; d_gene: -; j_gene: TRBJ2-7; CDR3nt: TGTGCCAGCAGCTTAACTGAGACAGTCGGCGAGCAGTACTTC; CDR3aa: CASSLTETVGEQYF
abundance: -; len: 14; v_gene: TRBV5-1; d_gene: -; j_gene: TRBJ2-7; CDR3nt: TGCGCCAGCAGCTTGGATACAGGGATCTACGAGCAGTACTTC; CDR3aa: CASSLDTGIYEQYF
abundance: -; len: 15; v_gene: TRBV6-5; d_gene: TRBD1; j_gene: TRBJ2-7; CDR3nt: TGTGCCAGCAGGAAAGACAGGGGGCAAATCTACGAGCAGTACTTC; CDR3aa: CASRKDRGQIYEQYF
abundance: -; len: 15; v_gene: TRBV5-4; d_gene: TRBD2; j_gene: TRBJ2-5; CDR3nt: TGTGCCAGCAGCGGAGGACTAGCGGGGGGTGAGACCCAGTACTTC; CDR3aa: CASSGGLAGGETQYF
abundance: few; len: 11; v_gene: TRBV20-1; d_gene: -; j_gene: TRBJ2-5; CDR3nt: TGCAGTGTTCTACAACAAGAGACCCAGTACTTC; CDR3aa: CSVLQQETQYF
abundance: -; len: 15; v_gene: TRBV6-1; d_gene: -; j_gene: TRBJ1-3; CDR3nt: TGTGCCAGCAGTGAAGGGTGGAGCTCTGGAAACACCATATATTTT; CDR3aa: CASSEGWSSGNTIYF
abundance: -; len: 13; v_gene: TRBV5-1; d_gene: TRBD2; j_gene: TRBJ2-5; CDR3nt: TGCGCCAGCAGCCCTAGCGGGCAAGAGACCCAGTACTTC; CDR3aa: CASSPSGQETQYF
abundance: -; len: 13; v_gene: TRBV6-1; d_gene: -; j_gene: TRBJ2-7; CDR3nt: TGTGCCAGCAGCCAAACTGGGGGGTACGAGCAGTACTTC; CDR3aa: CASSQTGGYEQYF
abundance: -; len: 15; v_gene: TRBV6-1; d_gene: TRBD2; j_gene: TRBJ2-5; CDR3nt: TGTGCCAGCAGTGAAATCGGGGGGGGACAAGAGACCCAGTACTTC; CDR3aa: CASSEIGGGQETQYF
abundance: few; len: 16; v_gene: TRBV6-5; d_gene: -; j_gene: TRBJ1-1; CDR3nt: TGTGCCAGCAGTTACACCGCGATAACGCGGAACACTGAAGCTTTCTTT; CDR3aa: CASSYTAITRNTEAFF
abundance: -; len: 15; v_gene: TRBV2; d_gene: TRBD1; j_gene: TRBJ2-1; CDR3nt: TGTGCCAGCACCATTCGGGACAGGGTCAGAAATGAGCAGTTCTTC; CDR3aa: CASTIRDRVRNEQFF
abundance: once; len: 19; v_gene: TRBV4-1; d_gene: TRBD1; j_gene: TRBJ2-2; CDR3nt: TGCGCCAGCAGCCGAACTCGAAGGGACAGTAGTCTCTACACCGGGGAGCTGTTTTTT; CDR3aa: CASSRTRRDSSLYTGELFF
abundance: -; len: 15; v_gene: TRBV9; d_gene: -; j_gene: TRBJ1-1; CDR3nt: TGTGCCAGCAGCCCCACAGTGGGGGCCATCACTGAAGCTTTCTTT; CDR3aa: CASSPTVGAITEAFF
abundance: -; len: 13; v_gene: TRBV9; d_gene: TRBD1; j_gene: TRBJ2-7; CDR3nt: TGTGCCAGCAGCGGACAGGGGGCCTACGAGCAGTACTTC; CDR3aa: CASSGQGAYEQYF
abundance: -; len: 13; v_gene: TRBV6-1; d_gene: -; j_gene: TRBJ2-5; CDR3nt: TGTGCCAGCAAGGAGGGCTTCCAAGAGACCCAGTACTTC; CDR3aa: CASKEGFQETQYF
abundance: -; len: 14; v_gene: TRBV28; d_gene: -; j_gene: TRBJ1-4; CDR3nt: TGTGCCAGCCCCCAGAGGACAGATAATGAAAAACTGTTTTTT; CDR3aa: CASPQRTDNEKLFF
abundance: -; len: 15; v_gene: TRBV6-5; d_gene: TRBD1; j_gene: TRBJ1-4; CDR3nt: TGTGCCAGCAGTTACACGACAGGGGCTAATGAAAAACTGTTTTTT; CDR3aa: CASSYTTGANEKLFF
abundance: -; len: 13; v_gene: TRBV15; d_gene: -; j_gene: TRBJ2-3; CDR3nt: TGTGCCACCAGCAGAGGAGAACGGGGAATTCCGTATTTT; CDR3aa: CATSRGERGIPYF
abundance: once; len: 15; v_gene: TRBV7-9; d_gene: -; j_gene: TRBJ2-7; CDR3nt: TGTGCCAGCAGTCCAATAAAAGGGGGCTCCTACGAGCAGTACTTC; CDR3aa: CASSPIKGGSYEQYF
abundance: -; len: 14; v_gene: TRBV11-2; d_gene: -; j_gene: TRBJ1-4; CDR3nt: TGTGCCAGCAGCCCCGCCCGGACAGTCGAAAAACTGTTTTTT; CDR3aa: CASSPARTVEKLFF
abundance: few; len: 17; v_gene: TRBV5-1; d_gene: -; j_gene: TRBJ1-2; CDR3nt: TGCGCCAGCAGCTTAGTCCAGACAGGACCATACGTCTATGGCTACACCTTC; CDR3aa: CASSLVQTGPYVYGYTF
abundance: -; len: 13; v_gene: TRBV19; d_gene: -; j_gene: TRBJ1-6; CDR3nt: TGTGCCAGTAGTATAATTTGGAGTGAACCCCTCCACTTT; CDR3aa: CASSIIWSEPLHF
abundance: -; len: 15; v_gene: TRBV6-6; d_gene: -; j_gene: TRBJ1-4; CDR3nt: TGTGCCAGCAGTTACGGGCGTCAAAGGGGTGAAAAACTGTTTTTT; CDR3aa: CASSYGRQRGEKLFF
abundance: -; len: 19; v_gene: TRBV5-6; d_gene: TRBD1; j_gene: TRBJ1-2; CDR3nt: TGTGCCAGCAGCTTGGACCGGGACAGAGCCCTTTACTCAACTGGTGGCTACACCTTC; CDR3aa: CASSLDRDRALYSTGGYTF
abundance: -; len: 15; v_gene: TRBV2; d_gene: TRBD1; j_gene: TRBJ1-5; CDR3nt: TGTGCCAGCAGAAACCGGGACAGGGGACGTCAGCCCCAGCATTTT; CDR3aa: CASRNRDRGRQPQHF
abundance: -; len: 18; v_gene: TRBV5-1; d_gene: -; j_gene: TRBJ2-2; CDR3nt: TGCGCCAGCAGCTTGATGCCAGGACCGGGAACGAACACCGGGGAGCTGTTTTTT; CDR3aa: CASSLMPGPGTNTGELFF
abundance: -; len: 17; v_gene: TRBV9; d_gene: -; j_gene: TRBJ1-4; CDR3nt: TGTGCCAGCAGCGTATTCGGGGGGAGGAGCACTAATGAAAAACTGTTTTTT; CDR3aa: CASSVFGGRSTNEKLFF
abundance: -; len: 15; v_gene: TRBV28; d_gene: -; j_gene: TRBJ2-7; CDR3nt: TGTGCCAGCAGACCAGGACAGTCCCCGGGTGGCGAGCAGTACTTC; CDR3aa: CASRPGQSPGGEQYF
abundance: -; len: 16; v_gene: TRBV27; d_gene: -; j_gene: TRBJ1-2; CDR3nt: TGTGCCAGCAGTTTATTAGGGCAGGCGAACTTCTATGGCTACACCTTC; CDR3aa: CASSLLGQANFYGYTF
abundance: few; len: 14; v_gene: TRBV4-2; d_gene: -; j_gene: TRBJ1-6; CDR3nt: TGTGCCAGCTGGGGGGGCACGGGTAATTCACCCCTCCACTTT; CDR3aa: CASWGGTGNSPLHF
abundance: -; len: 17; v_gene: TRBV7-2; d_gene: TRBD1; j_gene: TRBJ1-4; CDR3nt: TGTGCCAGCAGCAAAACCGGGACAGGGGTAGCTAATGAAAAACTGTTTTTT; CDR3aa: CASSKTGTGVANEKLFF
abundance: -; len: 15; v_gene: TRBV4-1; d_gene: TRBD1; j_gene: TRBJ1-2; CDR3nt: TGCGCCAGCAGCCAAGAACAGGGGGCGTTCCGGGGCTACACCTTC; CDR3aa: CASSQEQGAFRGYTF
abundance: -; len: 15; v_gene: TRBV18; d_gene: TRBD1; j_gene: TRBJ1-1; CDR3nt: TGTGCCAGCTCACCATGGACAGGACCGAACACTGAAGCTTTCTTT; CDR3aa: CASSPWTGPNTEAFF
abundance: -; len: 16; v_gene: TRBV11-2; d_gene: TRBD1; j_gene: TRBJ2-1; CDR3nt: TGTGCCAGCAGCTTAGTTACTGGGACAGGGGAGGATGAGCAGTTCTTC; CDR3aa: CASSLVTGTGEDEQFF
abundance: -; len: 15; v_gene: TRBV7-9; d_gene: -; j_gene: TRBJ1-2; CDR3nt: TGTGCCAGCAGCGAAGGGGCAGGGGAGAGGAGTGGCTACACCTTC; CDR3aa: CASSEGAGERSGYTF
abundance: -; len: 15; v_gene: TRBV11-2; d_gene: -; j_gene: TRBJ2-2; CDR3nt: TGTGCCAGCAGCTTGCCCTCGGGGAACACCGGGGAGCTGTTTTTT; CDR3aa: CASSLPSGNTGELFF
abundance: -; len: 15; v_gene: TRBV2; d_gene: -; j_gene: TRBJ2-2; CDR3nt: TGTGCCAGCAGTGTAGTATCGTCAGGGAGGGGGGAGCTGTTTTTT; CDR3aa: CASSVVSSGRGELFF
abundance: -; len: 16; v_gene: TRBV5-6; d_gene: -; j_gene: TRBJ2-7; CDR3nt: TGTGCCAGCAGCTCGCCCGGGGAAGGATCCTCCTACGAGCAGTACTTC; CDR3aa: CASSSPGEGSSYEQYF
abundance: large; len: 13; v_gene: TRBV27; d_gene: -; j_gene: TRBJ1-1; CDR3nt: TGTGCCAGCAGTTTAAGTCTTGGCAGCGGAGCTTTCTTT; CDR3aa: CASSLSLGSGAFF
abundance: once; len: 12; v_gene: TRBV7-6; d_gene: -; j_gene: TRBJ2-3; CDR3nt: TGTGCCAGCAGCGCAAGCACAGATACGCAGTATTTT; CDR3aa: CASSASTDTQYF
abundance: -; len: 15; v_gene: TRBV7-2; d_gene: -; j_gene: TRBJ1-4; CDR3nt: TGTGCCAGCAGCCAGAATGGGATTCCAAATGAAAAACTGTTTTTT; CDR3aa: CASSQNGIPNEKLFF
abundance: -; len: 15; v_gene: TRBV5-1; d_gene: TRBD1; j_gene: TRBJ1-1; CDR3nt: TGCGCCAGCAGCGGGCGGACAGGGCCAGGGGTTGAAGCTTTCTTT; CDR3aa: CASSGRTGPGVEAFF
abundance: -; len: 14; v_gene: TRBV13; d_gene: -; j_gene: TRBJ1-2; CDR3nt: TGTGCCAGCAGCTTAGGCACAGGGAACTATGGCTACACCTTC; CDR3aa: CASSLGTGNYGYTF
abundance: -; len: 12; v_gene: TRBV11-3; d_gene: -; j_gene: TRBJ1-1; CDR3nt: TGTGCCAGCAGCTTAGGGCAGGGCGAAGCTTTCTTT; CDR3aa: CASSLGQGEAFF
abundance: -; len: 16; v_gene: TRBV6-6; d_gene: TRBD2; j_gene: TRBJ2-3; CDR3nt: TGTGCCAGCCCCCCGACTAGCGGGGAGCGGAGAGATACGCAGTATTTT; CDR3aa: CASPPTSGERRDTQYF
abundance: few; len: 14; v_gene: TRBV5-1; d_gene: -; j_gene: TRBJ1-1; CDR3nt: TGCGCCAGCAGCTTGGTAGCAGATAACACTGAAGCTTTCTTT; CDR3aa: CASSLVADNTEAFF
abundance: few; len: 13; v_gene: TRBV7-6; d_gene: -; j_gene: TRBJ1-1; CDR3nt: TGTGCCAGCAGCTCACAGGGATCCACTGAAGCTTTCTTT; CDR3aa: CASSSQGSTEAFF
abundance: -; len: 13; v_gene: TRBV7-8; d_gene: -; j_gene: TRBJ2-5; CDR3nt: TGTGCCAGCAACCCGTTGGCTGGGGAGACCCAGTACTTC; CDR3aa: CASNPLAGETQYF
abundance: -; len: 16; v_gene: TRBV6-5; d_gene: -; j_gene: TRBJ1-3; CDR3nt: TGTGCCAGCAGTTACTCAGCCGCACAGAAAGGAAACACCATATATTTT; CDR3aa: CASSYSAAQKGNTIYF
abundance: -; len: 13; v_gene: TRBV11-3; d_gene: -; j_gene: TRBJ1-1; CDR3nt: TGTGCCAGCAGCTTAAATCAGAACACTGAAGCTTTCTTT; CDR3aa: CASSLNQNTEAFF
abundance: -; len: 15; v_gene: TRBV7-2; d_gene: -; j_gene: TRBJ1-4; CDR3nt: TGTGCCAGCAGCCCTATGGGGAGGACTAATGAAAAACTGTTTTTT; CDR3aa: CASSPMGRTNEKLFF
abundance: -; len: 15; v_gene: TRBV11-3; d_gene: TRBD1; j_gene: TRBJ1-6; CDR3nt: TGTGCCAGCAAAGTGGGACAGAACTATAATTCACCCCTCCACTTT; CDR3aa: CASKVGQNYNSPLHF
abundance: -; len: 12; v_gene: TRBV28; d_gene: -; j_gene: TRBJ2-7; CDR3nt: TGTGCCTCAAACCGGGAGTCCTACGAGCAGTACTTC; CDR3aa: CASNRESYEQYF